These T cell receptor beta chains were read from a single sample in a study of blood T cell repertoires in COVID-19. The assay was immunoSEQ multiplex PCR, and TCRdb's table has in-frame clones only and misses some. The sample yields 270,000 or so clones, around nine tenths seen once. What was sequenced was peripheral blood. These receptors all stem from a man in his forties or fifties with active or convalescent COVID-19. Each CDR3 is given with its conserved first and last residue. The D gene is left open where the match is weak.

TGTGCCAGCAGCGTTATACCCTCTAGCGGGGGGCAGGAGACCCAGTACTTC	CASSVIPSSGGQETQYF	TRBJ2-5	TRBV9	TRBD2
TGTGCTAGCAGCTTAGAGGCAGGGCAGTCTGCTGAGCAGTTCTTC	CASSLEAGQSAEQFF	TRBJ2-1	TRBV7-7	.
TGTGCCAGCTCACCTTCTCTAGCGGGGGGGAGGTACGAGCAGTACTTC	CASSPSLAGGRYEQYF	TRBJ2-7	TRBV18	TRBD2
TGTGCCAGCAGCCGGGGGGGGATGGGCTACGAGCAGTACTTC	CASSRGGMGYEQYF	TRBJ2-7	TRBV4-2	TRBD2
TGTGCCACCAGTGATTTTTCCAGGGACACCGGGGAGCTGTTTTTT	CATSDFSRDTGELFF	TRBJ2-2	TRBV24-1	.
TGTGCCAGCGGTCAGGGTTTTAAGCCCCAGCATTTT	CASGQGFKPQHF	TRBJ1-5	TRBV27	.
TGTGCCAGCAGTTCGGCCGGGACAGGGCGGCTGTTTTTT	CASSSAGTGRLFF	TRBJ2-2	TRBV27	TRBD1
TGTGCCAGCAGTGAAACAGGGTATGGCTACACCTTC	CASSETGYGYTF	TRBJ1-2	TRBV6-1	.
TGTGCCTGGAGTGCCTCGCGGACAGGGGTAGGCTACACCTTC	CAWSASRTGVGYTF	TRBJ1-2	TRBV30	TRBD1
TGTGCCAGCAGCCGGCGGGGACAGCCAACTGAAGCTTTCTTT	CASSRRGQPTEAFF	TRBJ1-1	TRBV9	TRBD1